This T cell receptor beta chain was captured in a study of T cell changes during pregnancy in multiple sclerosis. This table comes from immunoSEQ multiplex PCR, and its TCRdb copy is limited to in-frame clones, with some not included. The table lists about 36,000 clones, approximately 90% of them singletons. Trimming took 5 bases from V and 5 from J; bases not matched to a gene: 22. CDR1 and CDR2 (germline): PRHDT, FYEKMQ (reference sequence). This CDR3 has 20 residues. This clonotype originated in a female donor with multiple sclerosis, enrolled in a pregnancy study. This chain uses TRBV13 with TRBJ2-5, with 11 bases identical to TRBD2. The starting material was CD8+ T cells from peripheral blood mononuclear cells, obtained in the third trimester of pregnancy. The CDR3 DNA is TGTGCCAGCAGCCTTTCTTGGGAACTAGCGGGAGATACTACTCGGGAGACCCAGTACTTC. As protein: CASSLSWELAGDTTRETQYF.